These T cell receptor beta chains were read from a single sample in a study of OX40 agonist ivuxolimab in advanced cancers. Produced via immunoSEQ multiplex PCR; TCRdb's table is partial and in-frame only. This table holds 45,000 to 55,000 clones, 70% to 85% found once. This material consisted of CD4+ or CD8+ T cells sorted from blood, taken in a trial of the OX40 agonist ivuxolimab. The receptors stem from an adult with an advanced solid tumor such as melanoma, head and neck, liver or kidney cancer. Each CDR3 is given with its conserved first and last residue. Fields, in order: D gene, V gene, J gene, clone size, CDR3 DNA, CDR3 protein. The D gene is left open where the match is weak. Expanded clones are given a class, and other clones once, few, many or no size at all.

TRBD1	TRBV19	TRBJ2-1	.	TGTGCCAGTAGTGGGGGCCCGAGACAGGGGCGGAATGAGCAGTTCTTC	CASSGGPRQGRNEQFF
TRBD2	TRBV10-3	TRBJ2-1	.	TGTGCCATCAGTGACCCTAGCGGGAACTTCTATGAGCAGTTCTTC	CAISDPSGNFYEQFF
TRBD2	TRBV5-4	TRBJ2-7	.	TGTGCCAGCGGCCTAGCGGGAGCCGACGAGCAGTACTTC	CASGLAGADEQYF
.	TRBV4-3	TRBJ1-1	.	TGCGCCAGCAGCCAGAGGCCGGGCAAGGGCACTGAAGCTTTCTTT	CASSQRPGKGTEAFF
.	TRBV18	TRBJ2-5	.	TGTGCCAGCTCACCACCGACTAGCCAAGAGACCCAGTACTTC	CASSPPTSQETQYF
.	TRBV6-6	TRBJ1-5	.	TGTGCCAGCAGGCCCGGGGCGGGGGGAGGCGGTCAGCCCCAGCATTTT	CASRPGAGGGGQPQHF
.	TRBV7-9	TRBJ2-2	few	TGTGCCAGCATGAGCAACACCGGGGAGCTGTTTTTT	CASMSNTGELFF
TRBD1	TRBV28	TRBJ2-4	.	TGTGCCAGCACCAGAAGACAGGGGTGGGGCCCCGAAGCCAAAAACATTCAGTACTTC	CASTRRQGWGPEAKNIQYF
TRBD1	TRBV28	TRBJ1-6	.	TGTGCCAGCAGTCCCCCGGGACAGGGTGGGTCCTATAATTCACCCCTCCACTTT	CASSPPGQGGSYNSPLHF
.	TRBV28	TRBJ2-7	few	TGTGCCAGCACCCGTTCGTATGAGCAGTACTTC	CASTRSYEQYF
TRBD1	TRBV5-6	TRBJ1-1	.	TGTGCCAGCAGCTTGGGGCCCGGGACAGGGAACACTGAAGCTTTCTTT	CASSLGPGTGNTEAFF
TRBD2	TRBV4-1	TRBJ2-2	.	TGCGCCAGCAGCCAGGAACTAGCGGGGGGGCTTCCCGGGGAGCTGTTTTTT	CASSQELAGGLPGELFF
.	TRBV10-3	TRBJ1-3	.	TGTGCCATCAGTGAGTCGGCCGGGACCGGAGGAAACACCATATATTTT	CAISESAGTGGNTIYF
.	TRBV27	TRBJ2-5	.	TGTGCCAGCAGACCCATGATTAGGGACCTATTCCAAGAGACCCAGTACTTC	CASRPMIRDLFQETQYF
.	TRBV6-1	TRBJ2-2	once	TGTGCCAGCAGTGAAGCAACCCGGGGCACCGGGGAGCTGTTTTTT	CASSEATRGTGELFF
TRBD2	TRBV4-2	TRBJ2-3	.	TGTGCCAGCAGCCAAGAACCGACTAGCGGGGGGAGGAGTACGCAGTATTTT	CASSQEPTSGGRSTQYF
TRBD1	TRBV27	TRBJ2-7	.	TGTGCCAGTGTGGGACAGGGGTCCTACGAGCAGTACTTC	CASVGQGSYEQYF